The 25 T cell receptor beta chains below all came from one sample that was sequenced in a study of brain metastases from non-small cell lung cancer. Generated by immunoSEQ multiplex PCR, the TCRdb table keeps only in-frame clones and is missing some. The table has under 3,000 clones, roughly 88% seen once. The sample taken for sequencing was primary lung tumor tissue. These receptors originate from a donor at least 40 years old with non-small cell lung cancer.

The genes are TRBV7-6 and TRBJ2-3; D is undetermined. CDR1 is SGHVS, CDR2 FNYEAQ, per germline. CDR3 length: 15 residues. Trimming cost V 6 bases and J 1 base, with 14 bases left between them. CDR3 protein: CASRERPAGTDTQYF. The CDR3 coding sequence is TGTGCCAGCAGGGAAAGGCCGGCTGGCACAGATACGCAGTATTTT.

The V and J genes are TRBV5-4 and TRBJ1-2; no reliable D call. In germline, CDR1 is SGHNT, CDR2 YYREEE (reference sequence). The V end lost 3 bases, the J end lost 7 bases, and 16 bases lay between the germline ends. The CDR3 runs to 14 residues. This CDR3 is CASSSPNSLGGYTF. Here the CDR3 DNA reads TGTGCCAGCAGCTCGCCTAACAGCTTGGGTGGCTACACCTTC.

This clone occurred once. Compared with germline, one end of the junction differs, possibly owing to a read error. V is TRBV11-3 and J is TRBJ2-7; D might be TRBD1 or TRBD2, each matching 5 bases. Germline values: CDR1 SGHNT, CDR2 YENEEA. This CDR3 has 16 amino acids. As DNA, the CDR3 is TGTGCCAGCGGCCCTTTCCGGACGGGGCTAAGTGACGAGCAGTATTTC. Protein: CASGPFRTGLSDEQYF.

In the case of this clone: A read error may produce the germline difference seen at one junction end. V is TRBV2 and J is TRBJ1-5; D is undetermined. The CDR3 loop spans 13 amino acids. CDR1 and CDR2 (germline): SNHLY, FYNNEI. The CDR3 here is CGSTFWAGQPQHF. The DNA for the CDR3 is TGTGGCAGCACTTTCTGGGCTGGCCAGCCCCAGCATTTT.

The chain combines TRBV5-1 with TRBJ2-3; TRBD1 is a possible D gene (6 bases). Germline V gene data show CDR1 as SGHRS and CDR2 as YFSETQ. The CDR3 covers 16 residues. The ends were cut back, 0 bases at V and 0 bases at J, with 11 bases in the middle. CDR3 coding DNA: TGCGCCAGCAGCTTGGTATTGGGGGCAAGCACAGATACGCAGTATTTT. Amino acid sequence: CASSLVLGASTDTQYF.

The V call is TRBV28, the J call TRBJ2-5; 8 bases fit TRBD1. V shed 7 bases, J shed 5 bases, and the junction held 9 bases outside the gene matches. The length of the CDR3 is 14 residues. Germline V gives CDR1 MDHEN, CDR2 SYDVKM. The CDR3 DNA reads TGTGCCAGCACAAAATCAGGGGGCCTGGAGACCCAGTACTTC. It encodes CASTKSGGLETQYF.

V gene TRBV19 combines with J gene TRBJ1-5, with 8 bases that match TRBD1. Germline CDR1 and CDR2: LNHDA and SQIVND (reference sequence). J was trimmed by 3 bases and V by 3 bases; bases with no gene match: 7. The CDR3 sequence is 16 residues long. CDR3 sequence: CASSIGQGFNNQPQHF. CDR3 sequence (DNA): TGTGCCAGTAGTATTGGACAGGGTTTTAACAATCAGCCCCAGCATTTT.

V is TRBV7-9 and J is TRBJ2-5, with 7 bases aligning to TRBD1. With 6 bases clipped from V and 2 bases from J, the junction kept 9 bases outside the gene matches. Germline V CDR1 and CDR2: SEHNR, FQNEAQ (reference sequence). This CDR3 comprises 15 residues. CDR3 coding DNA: TGTGCCAGCAGAGGTACAATGGGACAGCAAGAGACCCAGTACTTC. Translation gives CASRGTMGQQETQYF.

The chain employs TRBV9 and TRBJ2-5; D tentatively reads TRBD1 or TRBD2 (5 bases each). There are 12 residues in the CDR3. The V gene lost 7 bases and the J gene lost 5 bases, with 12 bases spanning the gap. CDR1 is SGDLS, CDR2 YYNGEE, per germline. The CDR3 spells CASGGEGETQYF. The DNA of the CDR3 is TGTGCCAGCGGCGGTGAGGGGGAGACCCAGTACTTC.

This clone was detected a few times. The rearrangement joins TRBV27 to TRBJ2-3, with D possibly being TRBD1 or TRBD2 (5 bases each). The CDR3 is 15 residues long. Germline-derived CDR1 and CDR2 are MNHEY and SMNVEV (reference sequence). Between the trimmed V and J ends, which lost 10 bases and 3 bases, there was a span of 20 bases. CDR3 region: CATALRGWETDTQYF. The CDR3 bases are TGTGCCACTGCATTGAGGGGATGGGAAACAGATACGCAGTATTTT.

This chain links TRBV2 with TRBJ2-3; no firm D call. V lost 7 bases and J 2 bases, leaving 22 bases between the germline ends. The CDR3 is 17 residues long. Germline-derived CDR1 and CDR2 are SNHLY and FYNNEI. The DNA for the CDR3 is TGTGCCAGCAAAGCATACCTCTCCCCCGACTCCACAGATACGCAGTATTTT. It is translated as CASKAYLSPDSTDTQYF.

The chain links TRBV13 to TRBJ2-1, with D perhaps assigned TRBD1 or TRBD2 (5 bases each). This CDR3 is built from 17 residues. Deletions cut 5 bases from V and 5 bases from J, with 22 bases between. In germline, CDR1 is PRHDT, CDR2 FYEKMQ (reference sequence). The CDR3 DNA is TGTGCCAGCAGCCCCTGTCAGGGACGGGATACGGACAATGAGCAGTTCTTC. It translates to CASSPCQGRDTDNEQFF.

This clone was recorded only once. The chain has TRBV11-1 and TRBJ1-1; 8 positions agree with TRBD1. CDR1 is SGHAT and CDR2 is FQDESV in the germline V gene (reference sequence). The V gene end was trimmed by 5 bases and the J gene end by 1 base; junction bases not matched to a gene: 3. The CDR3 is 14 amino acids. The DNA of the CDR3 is TGTGCCAGCAGCCTAGACAGGGGGAACACTGAAGCTTTCTTT. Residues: CASSLDRGNTEAFF.

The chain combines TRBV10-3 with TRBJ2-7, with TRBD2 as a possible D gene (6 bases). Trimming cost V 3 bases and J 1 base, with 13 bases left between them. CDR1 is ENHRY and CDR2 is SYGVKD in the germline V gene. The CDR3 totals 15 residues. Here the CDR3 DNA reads TGTGCCATCAGTGACCCGGGAGAGGGTTCCTACGAGCAGTACTTC. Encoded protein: CAISDPGEGSYEQYF.

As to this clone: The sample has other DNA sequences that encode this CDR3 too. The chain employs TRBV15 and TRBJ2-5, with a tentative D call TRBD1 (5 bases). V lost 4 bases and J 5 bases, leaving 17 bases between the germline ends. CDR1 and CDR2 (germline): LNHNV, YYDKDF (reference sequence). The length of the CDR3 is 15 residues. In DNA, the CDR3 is TGTGCCACCAGCAACCCAGACAGTCTCCGGGAGACCCAGTACTTC. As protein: CATSNPDSLRETQYF.

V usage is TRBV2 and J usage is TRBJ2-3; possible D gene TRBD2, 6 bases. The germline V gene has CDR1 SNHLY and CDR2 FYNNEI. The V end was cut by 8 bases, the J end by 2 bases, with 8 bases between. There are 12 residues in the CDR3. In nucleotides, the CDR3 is TGTGCCAGCGGGAGGTCCACAGATACGCAGTATTTT. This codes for CASGRSTDTQYF.

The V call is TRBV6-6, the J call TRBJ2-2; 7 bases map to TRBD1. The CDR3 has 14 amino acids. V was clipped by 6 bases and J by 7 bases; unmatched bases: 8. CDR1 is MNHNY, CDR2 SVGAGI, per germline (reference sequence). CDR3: CASSRDSIFGELFF. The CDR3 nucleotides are TGTGCCAGCAGCCGGGACAGCATCTTCGGGGAGCTGTTTTTT.

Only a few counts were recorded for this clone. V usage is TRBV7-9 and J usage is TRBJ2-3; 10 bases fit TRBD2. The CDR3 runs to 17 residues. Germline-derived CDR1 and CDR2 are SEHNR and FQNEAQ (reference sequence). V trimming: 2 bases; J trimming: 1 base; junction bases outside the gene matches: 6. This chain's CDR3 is CASSLPRGTSGTDTQYF. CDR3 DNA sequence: TGTGCCAGCAGCTTACCCCGGGGGACTAGCGGCACAGATACGCAGTATTTT.

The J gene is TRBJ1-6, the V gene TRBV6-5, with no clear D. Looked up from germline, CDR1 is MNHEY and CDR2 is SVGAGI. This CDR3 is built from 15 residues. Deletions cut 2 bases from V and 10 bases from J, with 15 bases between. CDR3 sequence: CASSYGLVRISPLHF. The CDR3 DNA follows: TGTGCCAGCAGTTACGGGTTGGTCAGGATCTCACCCCTCCACTTT.

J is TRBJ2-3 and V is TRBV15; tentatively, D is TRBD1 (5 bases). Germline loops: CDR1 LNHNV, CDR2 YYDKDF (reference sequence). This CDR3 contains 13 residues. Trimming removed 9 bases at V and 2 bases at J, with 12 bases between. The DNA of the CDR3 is TGTGCCACATCGGCAGGGCCCACAGATACGCAGTATTTT. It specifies CATSAGPTDTQYF.

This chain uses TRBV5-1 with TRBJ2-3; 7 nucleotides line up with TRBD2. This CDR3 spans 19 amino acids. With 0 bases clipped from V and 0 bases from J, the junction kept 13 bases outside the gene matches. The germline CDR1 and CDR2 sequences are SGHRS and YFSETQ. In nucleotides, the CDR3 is TGCGCCAGCAGCTTGGCCCGCCAGGGCGGGAGCGGTAGCACAGATACGCAGTATTTT. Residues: CASSLARQGGSGSTDTQYF.

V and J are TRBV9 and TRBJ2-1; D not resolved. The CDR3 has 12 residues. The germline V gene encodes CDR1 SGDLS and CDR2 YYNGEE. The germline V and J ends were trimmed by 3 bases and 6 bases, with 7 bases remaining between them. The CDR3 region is CASSGNSNEQFF. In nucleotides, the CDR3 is TGTGCCAGCAGCGGGAATAGCAATGAGCAGTTCTTC. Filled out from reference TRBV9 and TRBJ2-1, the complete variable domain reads DSGVTQTPKHLITATGQRVTLRCSPRSGDLSVYWYQQSLDQGLQFLIQYYNGEERAKGNILERFSAQQFPDLHSELNLSSLELGDSALYFCASSGNSNEQFFGPGTRLTVL.

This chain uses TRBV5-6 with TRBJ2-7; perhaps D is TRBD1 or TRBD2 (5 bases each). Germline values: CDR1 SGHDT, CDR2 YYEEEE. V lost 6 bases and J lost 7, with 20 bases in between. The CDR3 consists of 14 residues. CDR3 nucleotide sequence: TGTGCCAGCACGTGGGGGACGACCGTTGGGGAGCAGTACTTC. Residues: CASTWGTTVGEQYF.

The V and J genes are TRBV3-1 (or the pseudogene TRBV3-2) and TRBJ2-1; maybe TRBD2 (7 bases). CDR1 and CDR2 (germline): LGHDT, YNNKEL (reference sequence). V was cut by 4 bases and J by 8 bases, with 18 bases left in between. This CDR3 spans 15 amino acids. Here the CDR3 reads CASSPSGGRRDEQFF. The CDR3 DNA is TGTGCCAGCAGCCCTTCGGGGGGCCGACGCGATGAGCAGTTCTTC.

The CDR3 DNA reads as TGTGCCAGCAGTTACTTCATTAGCTCCTACAATGAGCAGTTCTTC. Protein sequence: CASSYFISSYNEQFF. The gene calls are TRBV6-2 or TRBV6-3 and TRBJ2-1; D is unresolved. CDR1 and CDR2 from the germline V gene are MNHEY and SVGEGT. V was clipped by 1 base and J by 0 bases, with 7 bases between them. The CDR3 covers 15 residues.